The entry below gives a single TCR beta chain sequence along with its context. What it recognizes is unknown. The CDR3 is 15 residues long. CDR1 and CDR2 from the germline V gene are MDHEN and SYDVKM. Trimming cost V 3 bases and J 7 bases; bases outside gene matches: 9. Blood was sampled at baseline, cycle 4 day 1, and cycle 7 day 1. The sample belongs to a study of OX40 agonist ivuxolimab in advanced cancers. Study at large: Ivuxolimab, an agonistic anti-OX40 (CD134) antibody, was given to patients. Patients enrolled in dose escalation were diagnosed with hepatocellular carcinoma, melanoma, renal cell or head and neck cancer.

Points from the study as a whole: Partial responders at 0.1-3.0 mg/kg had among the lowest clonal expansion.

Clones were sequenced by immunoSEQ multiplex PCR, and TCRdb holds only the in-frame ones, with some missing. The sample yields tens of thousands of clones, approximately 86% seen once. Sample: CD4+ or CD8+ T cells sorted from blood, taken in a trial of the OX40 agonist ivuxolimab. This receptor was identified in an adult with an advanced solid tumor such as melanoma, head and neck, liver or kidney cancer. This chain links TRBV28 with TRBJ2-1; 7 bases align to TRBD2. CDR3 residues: CASSFPARESNEQFF. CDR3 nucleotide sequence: TGTGCCAGCAGTTTCCCCGCGCGGGAGTCAAATGAGCAGTTCTTC.